Detailed here is one T cell receptor beta chain. Its antigen is still unknown. These data come from a study of cytomegalovirus exposure and HLA in healthy donors. Study-wide context: Of the donors genotyped, approximately 410 in all, about 80% fell in the Caucasian-associated ancestry cluster. Study findings and constraints: It emerged from a later analysis that several of the most significant clusters appeared to be linked to common viral pathogens. In a later analysis, at a false discovery rate of 0.05, approximately 16,000 TCR beta sequences matched HLA alleles.

The PCR ran on 60 Vbeta and 13 Jbeta primers. Clones were sequenced by immunoSEQ multiplex PCR, and TCRdb holds only the in-frame ones, with some missing. The sample yields roughly 120,000 clones, over 75% seen once. Germline assignment: CDR1 LNHDA and CDR2 SQIVND (reference sequence). Trimming at V came to 0 bases and at J to 1 base, leaving 5 bases not matched to a gene. This CDR3 is 17 amino acids long. The sample was PBMCs. The TCR comes from a woman between 18 and 29 years old in good health and CMV-seronegative. V usage is TRBV19 and J usage is TRBJ2-4; TRBD2 matches 8 bases. CDR3 coding DNA: TGTGCCAGTAGTATAGATTACACTAGCGGTGCCAAAAACATTCAGTACTTC. This gives the protein CASSIDYTSGAKNIQYF.